A single TCR beta chain is shown here with its context. This receptor's antigen is unknown. Per-nucleotide qualities are absent, and no much larger clonotype sits a single base away. The sequencer listed for this sample is Illumina HiSeq 1500. TCRdb reanalyzed the raw reads on its own, using fastp at Q25 for trimming and MiXCR for clone calling, and kept in-frame beta chains. Records with the same CDR3 protein are collapsed into one entry carrying the most frequent genes and DNA. The sample contains roughly 570,000 distinct CDR3 sequences, almost 40% of them found a single time. Jointly, the top ten make up about 48% of the sample. The sample comes from a study of T cell repertoires in cytomegalovirus infection (dated by TCRdb to the late 2010s). For context, the study as a whole: Alongside well-studied HLA-B-restricted epitopes, the peptide stimulations were aimed at recently identified HLA-C-restricted CMV epitopes, whose presentation resists viral immunomodulation. Donor HLA type was relevant to the analysis, as public TCR beta signatures indicated carriage of CMV infection together with the matching HLA type.

CDR1 and CDR2 were assigned from the germline V gene as SGHVS and FQNEAQ. The junction carries 12 bases between V and J, which are trimmed by 5 bases and 5 bases respectively. The cysteine opens and the phenylalanine closes a CDR3 of 14 amino acids. Solely the CDR3 DNA is kept, with 42 bases framed from the first base. Taken with the paper, the label for treatment or condition translates to: in vitro stimulation with specific CMV peptide epitopes to enrich CMV-specific T cells. What the authors observed across the whole study: The ex vivo response was dominated by HLA-C-restricted CMV-specific TCR beta clonotypes, which also provided the single most frequent clonotype in two of eight donors. In both this cohort and an independent roughly 350-donor cohort, the cumulative frequency of public TCR beta family members distinguished carriers of CMV infection plus the relevant HLA type.

The V and J segments used are TRBV7-8 and TRBJ1-4, with TRBD1 perhaps the D gene, on 5 matching bases. Here the sequenced sample was cultured PBMCs, taken from culture after CMV antigen stimulation. This clonotype was obtained from a human donor in good health (CMV status not recorded). Some clones in this sample may be carry-over from other donors' samples. The CDR3: CASSVPGLNEKLFF. The bases read TGTGCCAGCAGCGTTCCGGGGCTGAATGAAAAACTGTTTTTT.